These 27 T cell receptor beta chains originate from one sample sequenced in a study of shared clonotypes between healthy human individuals. Sequencing used immunoSEQ multiplex PCR; TCRdb keeps in-frame clones, though not all of them. The profile shows 150,000 to 200,000 clones, 65% to 80% of them singletons. The sample consisted of memory CD4+ T cells sorted from blood. Noted subset: CD45RA-negative fraction. These receptors all come from a man aged 30 to 39 in good health.

Details on this clone: At the DNA level, this CDR3 is encoded by other sequences in the same sample as well. CDR3: CASSLISGNTIYF. CDR3 DNA: TGTGCCAGCTCACTTATCTCTGGAAACACCATATATTTT. The chain recombines TRBV18 with TRBJ1-3; D is undetermined. Germline V gene sequence: CDR1 KGHSH, CDR2 LQKENI. V shed 4 bases and J shed 0 bases, with 4 bases lying between them. The CDR3 covers 13 residues.

There are a few counts of this clone. This chain uses TRBV28 with TRBJ1-5, with D possibly TRBD1 on 6 matching bases. The CDR3 has 14 amino acids. Germline V gene data show CDR1 as MDHEN and CDR2 as SYDVKM. Deletions cut 10 bases from V and 3 bases from J, with 16 bases between. The CDR3 loop is CAILGGTHNQPQHF. The CDR3 DNA sequence: TGTGCCATCCTGGGAGGGACACACAATCAGCCCCAGCATTTT.

The rearrangement joins TRBV27 to TRBJ2-7, with D possibly being TRBD1 (6 bases). The CDR3 runs 16 residues. CDR1 MNHEY and CDR2 SMNVEV come from the germline V gene (reference sequence). Trimming cost V 4 bases and J 0 bases, with 16 bases left between them. The CDR3 sequence: CASSSPRGKSSYEQYF. CDR3 coding DNA: TGTGCCAGCAGTTCCCCGAGGGGGAAGAGCTCCTACGAGCAGTACTTC.

The chain employs TRBV6-5 and TRBJ1-1, with D unresolved. The CDR3 sequence is 12 residues long. Germline lookup yields CDR1 MNHEY and CDR2 SVGAGI. Trimming took off 2 bases at V and 10 bases at J, with 11 bases between the two ends. The CDR3 reads CASSYNGGLAFF. CDR3 coding DNA: TGTGCCAGCAGTTACAACGGAGGCCTAGCTTTCTTT.

This clone showed up just a few times. The chain employs TRBV7-2 and TRBJ2-2; 7 positions agree with TRBD2. Trimming at V came to 6 bases and at J to 7 bases, leaving 14 bases not matched to a gene. Per germline, CDR1 SGHTA and CDR2 FQGNSA. The CDR3 contains 16 residues. For the CDR3, the DNA is TGTGCCAGCAGTCTGGGGAGCGGGAATCGGGGCGGGGAGCTGTTTTTT. It is translated as CASSLGSGNRGGELFF.

The chain joins TRBV19 to TRBJ1-2; 7 bases fit TRBD1. CDR3 length: 14 amino acids. V gave up 4 bases and J gave up 7 bases; unmatched junction bases: 9. CDR1 is LNHDA, CDR2 SQIVND, per germline (reference sequence). This chain's CDR3 is CASSTTGQFSGYTF. CDR3 DNA sequence: TGTGCCAGTAGTACCACGGGACAGTTCTCTGGCTACACCTTC.

The CDR3 region is CASRGQYNTEAFF. The CDR3 coding sequence is TGTGCCAGCAGGGGGCAGTATAACACTGAAGCTTTCTTT. The chain couples TRBV4-2 to TRBJ1-1; possibly TRBD1 for D (5 bases). The ends were cut back, 6 bases at V and 2 bases at J, with 10 bases in the middle. This CDR3 is built from 13 residues. Per germline, CDR1 LGHNA and CDR2 YNFKEQ.

This clone was seen a few times. The J gene is TRBJ2-1, the V gene TRBV7-9; 10 bases match TRBD2. The V gene's germline CDR1 is SEHNR and CDR2 FQNEAQ (reference sequence). V lost 2 bases, J lost 8 bases, and 6 bases stayed unmatched. The CDR3 consists of 15 residues. CDR3 amino acids: CASSLSGRVRDEQFF. DNA for the CDR3: TGTGCCAGCAGCTTAAGCGGGAGGGTGCGAGATGAGCAGTTCTTC.

The gene calls are TRBV7-2 and TRBJ2-1, with D tentatively TRBD1 (5 bases). The CDR3 runs 15 residues. Trimming took 0 bases from V and 0 from J, leaving 6 bases between them. Germline V lookup: CDR1 SGHTA, CDR2 FQGNSA. The CDR3 protein is CASSLAGVSYNEQFF. For the CDR3, the DNA is TGTGCCAGCAGCTTAGCAGGGGTCTCCTACAATGAGCAGTTCTTC.

In nucleotides, the CDR3 is TGTGCCAGCAGCTTGAGTCTGGGGCGCAACGAAAAACTGTTTTTT. It yields the protein CASSLSLGRNEKLFF. This chain links TRBV5-5 with TRBJ1-4; weak D call: TRBD1 (5 bases). Germline CDR1 and CDR2: SGHKS and YYEKEE (reference sequence). The V and J ends lost 1 base and 8 bases respectively, with 15 bases between them. CDR3 length: 15 amino acids.

V is TRBV14 and J is TRBJ2-4; D unresolved. This CDR3 spans 12 amino acids. Germline V gene sequence: CDR1 SGHDN, CDR2 FVKESK. The V end was cut by 3 bases, the J end by 5 bases, with 5 bases between. The DNA for the CDR3 is TGTGCCAGCAGCCACAAAGAAAACATTCAGTACTTC. It translates to CASSHKENIQYF.

This clone was counted a single time. The V and J genes are TRBV29-1 and TRBJ2-7, with TRBD2 identical over 12 bases. Germline CDR1 reads SQVTM; CDR2 reads ANQGSEA. The CDR3 is 17 residues long. The V and J ends lost 1 base and 0 bases, in that order; junction bases with no gene match: 7. CDR3 sequence: CSVEGTSGTISSYEQYF. In DNA, the CDR3 is TGCAGCGTTGAAGGGACTAGCGGGACGATTAGCTCCTACGAGCAGTACTTC.

This clone was detected once. The chain links TRBV15 to TRBJ2-1, with D possibly TRBD1 on 6 matching bases. V shed 0 bases and J shed 4 bases, with 13 bases lying between them. Germline values: CDR1 LNHNV, CDR2 YYDKDF (reference sequence). The CDR3 length is 16 residues. CDR3 loop: CATSRDRGSLYNEQFF. The CDR3 DNA reads as TGTGCCACCAGCAGAGATAGGGGGAGTCTATACAATGAGCAGTTCTTC.

The rearrangement links TRBV5-6 to TRBJ2-1; 9 nucleotides line up with TRBD1. From germline, CDR1 is SGHDT and CDR2 YYEEEE. The length of the CDR3 is 16 residues. The J segment lost 4 bases and the V segment lost 4 bases, leaving 9 bases of the junction unmatched. CDR3: CASSMRGTGSYNEQFF. Written as DNA, the CDR3 is TGTGCCAGCAGCATGAGGGGGACAGGGTCGTACAATGAGCAGTTCTTC.

V and J are TRBV7-2 and TRBJ2-7; 10 nucleotides match TRBD1. V lost 4 bases and J lost 6; bases outside the gene matches: 12. This CDR3 contains 16 residues. Germline CDR1 SGHTA, CDR2 FQGNSA. CDR3: CASSSGGWTGGLEQYF. The CDR3 region has the DNA TGTGCCAGCAGCTCCGGAGGTTGGACAGGGGGTCTCGAGCAGTACTTC.

A single count supports this clone. The chain employs TRBV2 and TRBJ2-7; a weak D match, TRBD1 (6 bases). V lost 6 bases and J 6 bases, leaving 15 bases between the germline ends. The CDR3 runs to 13 residues. Germline loops: CDR1 SNHLY, CDR2 FYNNEI. The CDR3 is CASSAEQGSEQYF. CDR3 sequence (DNA): TGTGCCAGCAGCGCGGAACAGGGCTCCGAGCAGTACTTC.

In this sample, this clone turned up a few times. J is TRBJ1-1 and V is TRBV12-1; the listed D gene, TRBD1, was not tested against the DNA. TRBV12-1 is assigned pseudogene status. The CDR3 loop spans 13 amino acids. Here the CDR3 DNA reads TGTGCCAGCAGCTTCCCAGGGATCACTGAAGCTTTCTTT. Residues: CASSFPGITEAFF.

The V and J genes are TRBV5-1 and TRBJ1-4; D gene unclear. This CDR3 has 17 residues. V gave up 0 bases and J gave up 0 bases, with 12 bases separating them. Germline V gene sequence: CDR1 SGHRS, CDR2 YFSETQ. Here the CDR3 reads CASSLDIGSATNEKLFF. As DNA, the CDR3 is TGCGCCAGCAGCTTGGATATCGGGAGCGCAACTAATGAAAAACTGTTTTTT.

This clone was seen only a few times. The sample carries other DNA sequences with the same CDR3. The chain is built from TRBV29-1 and TRBJ2-7; 7 nucleotides line up with TRBD1. Germline CDR1 SQVTM, CDR2 ANQGSEA. This CDR3 is built from 11 residues. The trim removed 6 bases at V and 4 bases at J, leaving 3 bases unmatched. The CDR3 sequence is CSVGTVYEQYF. CDR3 DNA: TGCAGCGTGGGGACAGTTTACGAGCAGTACTTC.

Only a few counts were recorded for this clone. This rearrangement joins TRBV5-5 to TRBJ1-1, with a possible D match to TRBD1 (6 bases). This CDR3 spans 15 amino acids. V lost 1 base and J 6 bases, leaving 16 bases between the germline ends. In germline, CDR1 is SGHKS, CDR2 YYEKEE (reference sequence). CDR3 amino acids: CASSLSPGQFAEAFF. CDR3 DNA: TGTGCCAGCAGCTTGAGCCCTGGACAGTTCGCTGAAGCTTTCTTT.

The rearrangement uses TRBV7-6 and TRBJ1-4, with D hard to call. The V end lost 3 bases, the J end lost 7 bases, and 12 bases lay between the germline ends. Germline CDR1 is SGHVS and CDR2 is FNYEAQ. The CDR3 sequence is 14 residues long. CDR3 loop: CASSFSRAFEKLFF. Here the CDR3 DNA reads TGTGCCAGCAGCTTTTCTAGGGCCTTTGAAAAACTGTTTTTT.

The V and J genes are TRBV9 and TRBJ1-3, with D unclear. CDR1 SGDLS and CDR2 YYNGEE come from the germline V gene. The CDR3 contains 17 residues. V was clipped by 2 bases and J by 0 bases, with 15 bases between them. CDR3 amino acids: CASSVTESPLSGNTIYF. The CDR3 DNA is TGTGCCAGCAGCGTCACCGAGAGCCCTCTCTCTGGAAACACCATATATTTT.

The chain couples TRBV2 to TRBJ2-7; 7 bases are a match to TRBD2. The CDR3 contains 15 residues. V lost 5 bases to trimming and J lost 5 bases; unmatched junction nucleotides: 12. Per the germline V gene, CDR1 is SNHLY and CDR2 is FYNNEI. The CDR3 region is CASSLASGPPDEQYF. The CDR3 region has the DNA TGTGCCAGCAGTTTAGCTAGCGGTCCTCCGGACGAGCAGTACTTC.

This clone was seen a handful of times. The chain links TRBV11-2 to TRBJ2-7; maybe TRBD1 (5 bases). This CDR3 contains 16 residues. In germline, CDR1 is SGHAT, CDR2 FQNNGV. Trimming shortened V by 1 base and J by 5 bases, and 18 bases separated the two germline ends. This chain's CDR3 is CASSLGPGQGEDEQYF. CDR3 nucleotide sequence: TGTGCCAGCAGCTTAGGGCCCGGGCAGGGCGAGGACGAGCAGTACTTC.

The chain has TRBV13 and TRBJ2-7; TRBD2 agrees at 7 bases. Germline values: CDR1 PRHDT, CDR2 FYEKMQ (reference sequence). The ends lost 5 bases at V and 3 bases at J; junction bases unmatched: 10. The CDR3 sequence is 15 residues long. The CDR3 coding sequence is TGTGCCAGCAGCCAAGGGGACGGGGAGGGCTACGAGCAGTACTTC. Its translation is CASSQGDGEGYEQYF.

V and J are TRBV15 and TRBJ2-3; 9 bases line up with TRBD2. The CDR3 covers 16 residues. Losses at the gene ends were 0 bases for V and 4 bases for J; bases not matched to a gene: 5. Germline CDR1 reads LNHNV; CDR2 reads YYDKDF (reference sequence). CDR3: CATSRDRAGGPDTQYF. CDR3 nucleotides: TGTGCCACCAGCAGAGATCGGGCGGGAGGGCCAGATACGCAGTATTTT.

This chain links TRBV10-2 with TRBJ2-7, with 9 bases aligning to TRBD1. The germline V gene encodes CDR1 WSHSY and CDR2 SAAADI. The CDR3 contains 13 residues. The V segment lost 6 bases and the J segment 4 bases; nucleotides outside the gene matches: 4. In nucleotides, the CDR3 is TGCGCCAGCAGGGTGGGACAGGGTTACGAGCAGTACTTC. This translates into CASRVGQGYEQYF.